The clone carrying this T cell receptor (beta chain) occurred once. The CDR3 totals 13 residues. V shed 3 bases and J shed 6 bases, with 6 bases lying between them. Germline values: CDR1 PRHDT, CDR2 FYEKMQ (reference sequence). These data come from a study of shared clonotypes between healthy human individuals. Study-wide context: The plates for each donor numbered three CD4 naive, three CD4 memory, two CD8 naive and one CD8 memory.

The data were produced by immunoSEQ multiplex PCR, yet TCRdb's version contains in-frame clones alone and is incomplete. Of about 110,000 clones listed, around 68% are singletons. Sample: memory CD8+ T cells sorted from blood. Subset defined: CD45RO+ cells pooled with CCR7-negative TemRA cells. V is TRBV13 and J is TRBJ1-6; no clear D. The TCR was taken from a woman aged 25-40 years in good health. In DNA, the CDR3 is TGTGCCAGCAGCTTCAGGAGTAATTCACCCCTCCACTTT. Its protein is CASSFRSNSPLHF.